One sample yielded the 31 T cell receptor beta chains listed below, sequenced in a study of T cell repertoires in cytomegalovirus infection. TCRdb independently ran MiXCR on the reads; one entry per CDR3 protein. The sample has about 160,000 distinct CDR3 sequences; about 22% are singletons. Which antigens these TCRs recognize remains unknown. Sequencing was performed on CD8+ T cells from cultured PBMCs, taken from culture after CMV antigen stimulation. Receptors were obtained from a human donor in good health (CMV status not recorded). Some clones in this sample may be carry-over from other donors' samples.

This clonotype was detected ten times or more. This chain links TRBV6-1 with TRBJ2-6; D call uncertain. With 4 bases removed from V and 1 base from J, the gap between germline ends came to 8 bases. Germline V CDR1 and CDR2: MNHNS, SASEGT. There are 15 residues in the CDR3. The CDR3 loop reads CASSADASGANVLTF. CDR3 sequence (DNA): TGTGCCAGCAGTGCGGACGCTTCTGGGGCCAACGTCCTGACTTTC.

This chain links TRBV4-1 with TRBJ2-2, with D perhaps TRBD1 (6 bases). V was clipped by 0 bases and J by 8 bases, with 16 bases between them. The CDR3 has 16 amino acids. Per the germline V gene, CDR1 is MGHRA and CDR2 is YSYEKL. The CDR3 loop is CASSQDLRTAPGELFF. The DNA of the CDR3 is TGCGCCAGCAGCCAAGATCTTCGGACAGCCCCTGGGGAGCTGTTTTTT.

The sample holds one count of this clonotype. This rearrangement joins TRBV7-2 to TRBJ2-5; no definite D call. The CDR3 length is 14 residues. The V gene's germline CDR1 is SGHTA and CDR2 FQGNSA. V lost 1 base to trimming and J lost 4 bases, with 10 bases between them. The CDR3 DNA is TGTGCCAGCAGCTTAGGAGGACCCAGAGAGACCCAGTACTTC. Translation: CASSLGGPRETQYF.

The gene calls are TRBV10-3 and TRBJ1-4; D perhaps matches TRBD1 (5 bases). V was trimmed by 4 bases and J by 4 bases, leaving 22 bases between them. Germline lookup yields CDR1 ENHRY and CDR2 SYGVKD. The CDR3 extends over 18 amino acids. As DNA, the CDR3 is TGTGCCATCAGTGTGGACGGGACGAAACAACTTGGTAATGAAAAACTGTTTTTT. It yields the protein CAISVDGTKQLGNEKLFF.

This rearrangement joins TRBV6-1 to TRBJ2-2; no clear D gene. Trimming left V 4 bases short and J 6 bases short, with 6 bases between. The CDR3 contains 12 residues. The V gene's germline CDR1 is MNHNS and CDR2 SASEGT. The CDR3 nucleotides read TGTGCCAGCAGTGGACGGTCCGGGGAGCTGTTTTTT. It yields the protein CASSGRSGELFF.

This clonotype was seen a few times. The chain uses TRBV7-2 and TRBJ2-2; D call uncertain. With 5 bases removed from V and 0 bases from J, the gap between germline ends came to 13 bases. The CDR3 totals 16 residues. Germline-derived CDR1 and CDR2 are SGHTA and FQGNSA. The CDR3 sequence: CASSQRPLANTGELFF. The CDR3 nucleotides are TGTGCCAGCAGCCAACGACCCCTAGCGAACACCGGGGAGCTGTTTTTT.

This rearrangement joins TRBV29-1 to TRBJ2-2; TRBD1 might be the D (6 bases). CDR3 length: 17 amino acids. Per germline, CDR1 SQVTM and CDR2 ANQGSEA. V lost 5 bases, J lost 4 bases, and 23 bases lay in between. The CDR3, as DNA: TGCAGCGTTAGTGGCAGGGGACCACACGATAGCACCGGGGAGCTGTTTTTT. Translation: CSVSGRGPHDSTGELFF.

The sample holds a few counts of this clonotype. CDR3 sequence reads: CASGAYEQYF. CDR3 coding DNA: TGTGCCAGCGGCGCCTACGAGCAGTACTTC. This chain connects TRBV6-6 to TRBJ2-7; D gene unclear. V lost 8 bases and J 2 bases, leaving 4 bases between the germline ends. CDR3 length: 10 residues. Germline-derived CDR1 and CDR2 are MNHNY and SVGAGI (reference sequence).

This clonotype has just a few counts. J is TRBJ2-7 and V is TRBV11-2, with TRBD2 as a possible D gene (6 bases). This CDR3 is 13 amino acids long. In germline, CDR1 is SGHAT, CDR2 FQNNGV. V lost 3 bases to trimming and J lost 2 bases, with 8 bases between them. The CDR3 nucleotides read TGTGCCAGCAGCTTTCGGGGGACCTACGAGCAGTACTTC. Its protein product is CASSFRGTYEQYF.

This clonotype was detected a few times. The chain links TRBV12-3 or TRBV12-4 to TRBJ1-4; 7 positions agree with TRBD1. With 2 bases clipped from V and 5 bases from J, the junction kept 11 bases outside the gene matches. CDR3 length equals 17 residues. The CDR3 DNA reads TGTGCCAGCAGTTTAAACCACATACAGGGGAGGAATGAAAAACTGTTTTTT. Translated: CASSLNHIQGRNEKLFF.

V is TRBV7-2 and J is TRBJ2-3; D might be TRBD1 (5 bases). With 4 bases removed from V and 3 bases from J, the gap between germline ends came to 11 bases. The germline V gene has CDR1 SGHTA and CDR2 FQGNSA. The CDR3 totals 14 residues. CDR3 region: CASSSAQGTDTQYF. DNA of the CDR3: TGTGCCAGCAGCTCCGCGCAGGGAACAGATACGCAGTATTTT. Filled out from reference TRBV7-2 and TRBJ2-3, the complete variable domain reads GAGVSQSPSNKVTEKGKDVELRCDPISGHTALYWYRQSLGQGLEFLIYFQGNSAPDKSGLPSDRFSAERTGGSVSTLTIQRTQQEDSAVYLCASSSAQGTDTQYFGPGTRLTVL.

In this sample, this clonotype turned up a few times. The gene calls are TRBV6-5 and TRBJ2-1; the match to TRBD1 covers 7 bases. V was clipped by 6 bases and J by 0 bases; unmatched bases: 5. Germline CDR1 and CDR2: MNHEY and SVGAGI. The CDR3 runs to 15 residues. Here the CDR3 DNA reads TGTGCCAGCAGAACAGGGGTTTACTCCTACAATGAGCAGTTCTTC. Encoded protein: CASRTGVYSYNEQFF.

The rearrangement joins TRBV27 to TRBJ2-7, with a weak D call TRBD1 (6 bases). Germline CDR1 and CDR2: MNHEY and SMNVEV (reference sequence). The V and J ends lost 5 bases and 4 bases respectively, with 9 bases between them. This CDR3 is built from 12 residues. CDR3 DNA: TGTGCCAGCAGTCACACAGGGTACGAGCAGTACTTC. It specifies CASSHTGYEQYF.

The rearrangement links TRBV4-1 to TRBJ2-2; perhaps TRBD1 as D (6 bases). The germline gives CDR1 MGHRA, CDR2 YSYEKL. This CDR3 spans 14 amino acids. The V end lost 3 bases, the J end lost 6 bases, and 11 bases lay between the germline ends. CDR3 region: CASSHRGVAGELFF. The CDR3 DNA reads TGCGCCAGCAGCCACAGGGGTGTCGCCGGGGAGCTGTTTTTT.

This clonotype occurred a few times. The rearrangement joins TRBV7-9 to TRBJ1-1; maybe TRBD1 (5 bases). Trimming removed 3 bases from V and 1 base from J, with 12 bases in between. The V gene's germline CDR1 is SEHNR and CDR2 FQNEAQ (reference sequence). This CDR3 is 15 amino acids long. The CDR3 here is CASSFEGLGNTEAFF. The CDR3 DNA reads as TGTGCCAGCAGCTTCGAGGGGCTAGGGAACACTGAAGCTTTCTTT.

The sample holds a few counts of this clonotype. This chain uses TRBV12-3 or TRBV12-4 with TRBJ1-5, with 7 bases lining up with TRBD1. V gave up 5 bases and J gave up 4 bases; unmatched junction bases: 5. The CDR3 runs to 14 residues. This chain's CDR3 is CASSPGTVNQPQHF. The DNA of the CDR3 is TGTGCCAGCAGTCCAGGGACAGTTAATCAGCCCCAGCATTTT.

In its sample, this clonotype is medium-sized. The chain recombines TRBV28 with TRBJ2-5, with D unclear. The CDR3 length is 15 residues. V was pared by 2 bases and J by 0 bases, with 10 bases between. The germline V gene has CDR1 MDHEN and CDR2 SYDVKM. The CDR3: CASSLEQEYQETQYF. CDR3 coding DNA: TGTGCCAGCAGTTTAGAGCAGGAGTACCAAGAGACCCAGTACTTC.

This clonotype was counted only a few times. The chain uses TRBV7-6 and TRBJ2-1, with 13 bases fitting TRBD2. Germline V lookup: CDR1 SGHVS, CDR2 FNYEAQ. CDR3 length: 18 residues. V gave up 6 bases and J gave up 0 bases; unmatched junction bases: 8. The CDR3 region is CASSMGLAGQGSYNEQFF. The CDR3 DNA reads TGTGCCAGCAGTATGGGACTAGCGGGGCAGGGCTCCTACAATGAGCAGTTCTTC.

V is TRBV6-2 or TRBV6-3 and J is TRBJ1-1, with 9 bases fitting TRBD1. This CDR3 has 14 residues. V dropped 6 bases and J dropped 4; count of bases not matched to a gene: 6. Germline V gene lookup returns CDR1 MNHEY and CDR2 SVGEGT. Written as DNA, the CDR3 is TGTGCCAGCAGACAACAGGGGGCCGTCACTGAAGCTTTCTTT. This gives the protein CASRQQGAVTEAFF.

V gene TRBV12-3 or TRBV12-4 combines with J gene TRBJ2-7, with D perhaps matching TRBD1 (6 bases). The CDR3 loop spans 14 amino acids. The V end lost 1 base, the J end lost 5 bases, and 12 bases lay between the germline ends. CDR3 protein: CASSLGTATHEQYF. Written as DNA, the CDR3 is TGTGCCAGCAGTTTAGGGACAGCGACCCACGAGCAGTACTTC.

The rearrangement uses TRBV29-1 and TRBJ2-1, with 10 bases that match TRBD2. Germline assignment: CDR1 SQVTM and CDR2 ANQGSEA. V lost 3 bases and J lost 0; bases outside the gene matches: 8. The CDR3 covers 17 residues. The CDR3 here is CSVEGTSAVSSYNEQFF. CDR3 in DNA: TGCAGCGTTGAGGGGACTAGCGCTGTGAGCTCCTACAATGAGCAGTTCTTC.

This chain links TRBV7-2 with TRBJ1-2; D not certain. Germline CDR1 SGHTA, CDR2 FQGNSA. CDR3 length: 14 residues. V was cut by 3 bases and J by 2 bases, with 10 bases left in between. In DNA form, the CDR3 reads TGTGCCAGCAGCTTGGGCGGAAGCAACTATGGCTACACCTTC. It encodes CASSLGGSNYGYTF.

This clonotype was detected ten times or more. The CDR3 protein is CASSYSQGARYNEQFF. CDR3 coding DNA: TGTGCCAGCAGTTACTCACAGGGGGCGAGGTACAATGAGCAGTTCTTC. V and J are TRBV6-5 and TRBJ2-1, with 9 bases fitting TRBD1. This CDR3 comprises 16 residues. With V trimmed by 0 bases and J by 4 bases, 4 bases remained unmatched. Germline V CDR1 and CDR2: MNHEY, SVGAGI.

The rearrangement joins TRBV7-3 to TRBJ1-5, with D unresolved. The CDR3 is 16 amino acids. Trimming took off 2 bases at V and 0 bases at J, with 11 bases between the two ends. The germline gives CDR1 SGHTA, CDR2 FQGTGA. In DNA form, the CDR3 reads TGTGCCAGCAGCTTAGGGCAGCTCCATAGCAATCAGCCCCAGCATTTT. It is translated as CASSLGQLHSNQPQHF.

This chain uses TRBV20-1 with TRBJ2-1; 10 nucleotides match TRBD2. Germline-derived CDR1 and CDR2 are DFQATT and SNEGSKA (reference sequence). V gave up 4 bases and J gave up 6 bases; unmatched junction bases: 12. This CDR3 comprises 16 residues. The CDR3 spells CSAKRIAGGPFNEQFF. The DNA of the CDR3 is TGCAGTGCTAAAAGAATAGCGGGGGGTCCTTTCAATGAGCAGTTCTTC.

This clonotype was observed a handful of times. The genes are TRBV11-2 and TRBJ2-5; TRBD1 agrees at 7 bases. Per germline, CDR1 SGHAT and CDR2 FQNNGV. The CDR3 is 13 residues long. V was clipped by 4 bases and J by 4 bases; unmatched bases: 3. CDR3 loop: CASSSPGGETQYF. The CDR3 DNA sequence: TGTGCCAGCAGCTCTCCAGGGGGAGAGACCCAGTACTTC.

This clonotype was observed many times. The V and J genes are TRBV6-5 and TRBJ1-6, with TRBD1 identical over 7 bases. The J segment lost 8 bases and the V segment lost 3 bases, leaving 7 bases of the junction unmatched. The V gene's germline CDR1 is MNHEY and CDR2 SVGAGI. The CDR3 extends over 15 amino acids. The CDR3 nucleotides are TGTGCCAGCAGTTATGGGACAGAAACTGATTCACCCCTCCACTTT. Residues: CASSYGTETDSPLHF.

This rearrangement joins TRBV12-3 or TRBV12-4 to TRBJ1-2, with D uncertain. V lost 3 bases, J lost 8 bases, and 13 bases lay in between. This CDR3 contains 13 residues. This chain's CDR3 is CASSFTAPQGYTF. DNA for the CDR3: TGTGCCAGCAGTTTTACGGCCCCTCAAGGCTACACCTTC.

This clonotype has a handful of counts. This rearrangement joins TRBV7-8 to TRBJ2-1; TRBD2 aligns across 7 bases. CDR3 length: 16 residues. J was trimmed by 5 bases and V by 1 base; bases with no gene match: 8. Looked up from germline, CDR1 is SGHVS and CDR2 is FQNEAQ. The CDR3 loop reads CASSLGRGSRDNEQFF. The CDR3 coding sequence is TGTGCCAGCAGCTTAGGTCGCGGGAGTAGGGACAATGAGCAGTTCTTC.

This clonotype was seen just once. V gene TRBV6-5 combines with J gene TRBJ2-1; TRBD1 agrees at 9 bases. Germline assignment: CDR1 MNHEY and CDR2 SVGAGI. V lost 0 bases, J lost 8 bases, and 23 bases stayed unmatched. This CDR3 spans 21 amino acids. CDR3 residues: CASSYSKGAAGRDREVHEQFF. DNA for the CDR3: TGTGCCAGCAGTTACTCGAAAGGTGCGGCGGGTCGGGACAGGGAGGTCCATGAGCAGTTCTTC.

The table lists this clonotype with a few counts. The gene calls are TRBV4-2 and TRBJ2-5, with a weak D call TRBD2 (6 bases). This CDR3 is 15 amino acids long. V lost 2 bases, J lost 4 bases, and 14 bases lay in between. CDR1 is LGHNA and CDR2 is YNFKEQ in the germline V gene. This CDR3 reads CASSQRLEGRETQYF. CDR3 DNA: TGTGCCAGCAGCCAACGGCTGGAGGGACGAGAGACCCAGTACTTC.